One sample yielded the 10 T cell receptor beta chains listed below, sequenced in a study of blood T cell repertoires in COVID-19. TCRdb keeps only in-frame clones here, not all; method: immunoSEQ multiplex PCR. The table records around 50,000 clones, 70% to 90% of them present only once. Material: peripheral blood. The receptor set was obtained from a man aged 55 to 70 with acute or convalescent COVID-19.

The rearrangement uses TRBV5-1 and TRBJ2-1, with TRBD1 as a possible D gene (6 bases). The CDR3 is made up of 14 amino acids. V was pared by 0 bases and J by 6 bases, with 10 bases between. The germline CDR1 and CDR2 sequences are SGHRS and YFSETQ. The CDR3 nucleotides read TGCGCCAGCAGCTTGGGTCAGGGGTTCAATGAGCAGTTCTTC. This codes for CASSLGQGFNEQFF.

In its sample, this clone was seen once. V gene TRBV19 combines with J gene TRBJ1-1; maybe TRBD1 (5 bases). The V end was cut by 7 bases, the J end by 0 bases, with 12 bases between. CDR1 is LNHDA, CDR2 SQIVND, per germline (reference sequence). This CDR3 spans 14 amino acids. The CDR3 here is CASTQMTVNTEAFF. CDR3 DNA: TGTGCCAGTACTCAAATGACAGTGAACACTGAAGCTTTCTTT.

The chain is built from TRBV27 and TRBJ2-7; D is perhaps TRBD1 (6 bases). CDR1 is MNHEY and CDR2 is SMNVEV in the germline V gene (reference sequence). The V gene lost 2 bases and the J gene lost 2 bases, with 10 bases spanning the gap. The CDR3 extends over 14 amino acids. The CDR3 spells CASSLQDRPYEQYF. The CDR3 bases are TGTGCCAGCAGTTTACAGGACAGACCCTACGAGCAGTACTTC.

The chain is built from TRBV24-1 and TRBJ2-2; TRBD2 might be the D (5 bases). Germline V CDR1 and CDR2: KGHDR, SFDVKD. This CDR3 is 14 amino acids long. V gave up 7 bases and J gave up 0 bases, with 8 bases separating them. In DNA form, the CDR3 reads TGTGCCACCAGGTCCGGGACGAACACCGGGGAGCTGTTTTTT. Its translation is CATRSGTNTGELFF.

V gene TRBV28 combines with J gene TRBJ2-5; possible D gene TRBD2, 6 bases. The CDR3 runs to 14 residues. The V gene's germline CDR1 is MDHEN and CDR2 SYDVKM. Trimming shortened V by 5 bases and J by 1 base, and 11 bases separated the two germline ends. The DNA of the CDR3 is TGTGCCAGCAGTCTAGCGTGGCCCCAAGAGACCCAGTACTTC. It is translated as CASSLAWPQETQYF.

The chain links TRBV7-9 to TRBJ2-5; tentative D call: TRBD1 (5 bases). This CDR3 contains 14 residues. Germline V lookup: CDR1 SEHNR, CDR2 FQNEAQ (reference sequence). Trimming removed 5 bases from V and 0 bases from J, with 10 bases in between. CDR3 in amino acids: CASSLSGHQETQYF. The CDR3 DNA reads TGTGCCAGCAGCCTATCAGGGCACCAAGAGACCCAGTACTTC.

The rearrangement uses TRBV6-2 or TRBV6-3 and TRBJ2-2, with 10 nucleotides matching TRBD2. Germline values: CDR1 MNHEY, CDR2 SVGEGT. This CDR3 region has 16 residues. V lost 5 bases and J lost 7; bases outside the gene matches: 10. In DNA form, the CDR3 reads TGTGCCAGCAGTGACCGCGGGCTAGCGGGAGTCGGGGAGCTGTTTTTT. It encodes CASSDRGLAGVGELFF.

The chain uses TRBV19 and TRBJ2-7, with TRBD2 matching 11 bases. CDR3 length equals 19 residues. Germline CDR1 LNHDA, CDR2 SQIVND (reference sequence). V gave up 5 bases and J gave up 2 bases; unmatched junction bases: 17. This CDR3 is CASSPTSGSRFGVTYEQYF. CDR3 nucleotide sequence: TGTGCCAGTAGTCCCACTAGCGGGAGCAGGTTTGGGGTTACCTACGAGCAGTACTTC.

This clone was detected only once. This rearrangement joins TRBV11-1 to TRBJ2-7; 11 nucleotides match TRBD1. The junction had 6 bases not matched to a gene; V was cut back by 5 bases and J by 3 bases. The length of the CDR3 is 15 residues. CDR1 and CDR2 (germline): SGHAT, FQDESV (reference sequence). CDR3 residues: CASSPRDRGFYEQYF. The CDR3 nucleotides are TGTGCCAGCAGCCCCCGGGACAGGGGGTTCTACGAGCAGTACTTC.

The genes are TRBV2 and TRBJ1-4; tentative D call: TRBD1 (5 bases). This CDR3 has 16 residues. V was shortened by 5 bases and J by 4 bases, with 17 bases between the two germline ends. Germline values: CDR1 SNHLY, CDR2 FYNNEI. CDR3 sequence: CASSWEGTGGNEKLFF. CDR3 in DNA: TGTGCCAGCAGTTGGGAGGGGACCGGGGGTAATGAAAAACTGTTTTTT. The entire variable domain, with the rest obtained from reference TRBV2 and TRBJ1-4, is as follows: EPEVTQTPSHQVTQMGQEVILRCVPISNHLYFYWYRQILGQKVEFLVSFYNNEISEKSEIFDDQFSVERPDGSNFTLKIRSTKLEDSAMYFCASSWEGTGGNEKLFFGSGTQLSVL.